This T cell receptor beta chain was obtained from a study of blood T cell repertoires in COVID-19. Germline CDR1 SGHDT, CDR2 YYEEEE. Trimming took 2 bases from V and 1 from J; bases not matched to a gene: 3. This CDR3 has 15 amino acids. This clone was recorded once. In the study's own analysis: The assay estimated nucleated cells by amplifying reference gene primers. Produced via immunoSEQ multiplex PCR; TCRdb's table is partial and in-frame only. That table gives V, J and clone size, and the DNA gave D and trimming. The table lists 250,000 or so clones, less than 95% of them singletons, with approximately 2.7% in the top ten. Enrollees, roughly 18 to 90 years old, lived in approximately 25 US areas. Researchers sorted participants into cohorts using their self-reported clinical history. Those designated as exposed participants met a COVID-19 case within 2 weeks before study entry.

This sequence originates from a man aged 35 to 55 who had been exposed to COVID-19. Source material: PBMCs or T cells enriched from blood (not recorded which). The V gene is TRBV5-6, the J gene TRBJ1-5, with TRBD1 matching 7 bases. The CDR3 DNA sequence: TGTGCCAGCAGCTTCCAGGACAGGAGCAATCAGCCCCAGCATTTT. This encodes CASSFQDRSNQPQHF.